This TCR beta chain was retrieved from a study of T-cell reconstitution after alpha-beta-depleted transplantation in children. Unique molecular identifiers were used in preparing the TCRbeta library. TCRdb analysed the PCR reads with MiXCR anew, one entry per CDR3 protein. The data show about 610,000 distinct CDR3 sequences, with over 9.5% seen just once and around 4% held by the top ten. This clonotype was seen a handful of times. The source is a human donor who donated a stem cell graft to a child with acute myeloid leukemia. Sample: PBMCs from the stem cell graft donor, taken from the stem cell graft.

The CDR3 DNA reads as TGTGCCACCAATAAGATTACAGCACACGATACGCAGTATTTT. Protein product: CATNKITAHDTQYF. This chain joins TRBV28 and TRBJ2-3; D is unclear. Germline V gives CDR1 MDHEN, CDR2 SYDVKM. The ends were cut back, 10 bases at V and 6 bases at J, with 20 bases in the middle. The CDR3 spans 14 residues.